This T cell receptor (beta chain) is from a study of a mutant IDH1 vaccine in newly diagnosed glioma. Overall study context: The therapy given earlier, which was standard therapy, consisted of radiotherapy, temozolomide, or both, and most of the patients received both. Regarding the study as a whole: Variations in leading peripheral T cell clonotypes appeared to have no connection with pseudoprogression.

Measured with immunoSEQ multiplex PCR; TCRdb has only the in-frame clones, and not every one. Of about 88,000 clones listed, about 80% were seen once; the top ten hold about 5.2%. Sample time point: baseline, week 1 (first vaccination visit). The treatment: pre-vaccination baseline after standard-of-care therapy. Regarding this clone: As yet, its antigen is unknown.

The sequenced sample was PBMCs, obtained from a glioma patient treated with radiotherapy, temozolomide or both. This receptor was identified in a man aged 35 to 55 with glioma. Some clones in this sample may be carry-over from other donors' samples.

CDR3 in amino acids: CASSLALGQFEQYF. The CDR3 region has the DNA TGTGCCAGCAGCTTGGCATTAGGGCAGTTCGAGCAGTACTTC. This sequence joins TRBV7-9 and TRBJ2-7; no clear D. V lost 3 bases and J lost 6, with 15 bases in between. The CDR3 is 14 amino acids. Per the germline V gene, CDR1 is SEHNR and CDR2 is FQNEAQ (reference sequence).